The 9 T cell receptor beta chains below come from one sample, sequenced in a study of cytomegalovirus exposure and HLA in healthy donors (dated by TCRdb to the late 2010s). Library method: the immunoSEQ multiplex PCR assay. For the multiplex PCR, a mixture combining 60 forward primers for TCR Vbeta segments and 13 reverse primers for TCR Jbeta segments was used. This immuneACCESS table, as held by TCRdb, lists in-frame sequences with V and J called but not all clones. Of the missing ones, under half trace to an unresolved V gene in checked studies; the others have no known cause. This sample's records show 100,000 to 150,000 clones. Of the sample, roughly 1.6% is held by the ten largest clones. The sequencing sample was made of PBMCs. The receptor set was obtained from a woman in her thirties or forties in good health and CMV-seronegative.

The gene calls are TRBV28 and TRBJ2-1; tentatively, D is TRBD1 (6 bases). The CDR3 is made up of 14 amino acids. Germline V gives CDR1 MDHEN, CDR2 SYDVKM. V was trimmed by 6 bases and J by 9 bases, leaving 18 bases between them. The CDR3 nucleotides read TGTGCCAGCAGCGGGCTGGGGGCGTTGACTGAGCAGTTCTTC. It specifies CASSGLGALTEQFF.

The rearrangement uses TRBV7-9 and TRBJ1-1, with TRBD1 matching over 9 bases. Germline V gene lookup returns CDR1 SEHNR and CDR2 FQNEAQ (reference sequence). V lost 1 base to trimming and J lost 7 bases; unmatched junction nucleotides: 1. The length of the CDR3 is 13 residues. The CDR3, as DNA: TGTGCCAGCAGCTTAGGACAGGGGGGTGAAGCTTTCTTT. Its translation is CASSLGQGGEAFF.

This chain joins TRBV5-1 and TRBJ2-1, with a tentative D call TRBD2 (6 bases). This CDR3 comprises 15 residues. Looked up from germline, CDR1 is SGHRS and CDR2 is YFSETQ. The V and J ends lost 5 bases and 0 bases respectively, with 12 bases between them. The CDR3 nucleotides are TGCGCCAGCAGAATGGGGGGTAGCTCCTACAATGAGCAGTTCTTC. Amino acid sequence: CASRMGGSSYNEQFF. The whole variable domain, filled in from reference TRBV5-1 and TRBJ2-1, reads KAGVTQTPRYLIKTRGQQVTLSCSPISGHRSVSWYQQTPGQGLQFLFEYFSETQRNKGNFPGRFSGRQFSNSRSEMNVSTLELGDSALYLCASRMGGSSYNEQFFGPGTRLTVL.

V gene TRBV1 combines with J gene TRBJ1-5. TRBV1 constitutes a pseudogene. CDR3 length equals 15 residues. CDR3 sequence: CTSSQDIGRGQPQHF. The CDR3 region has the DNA TGCACCAGCAGCCAAGATATTGGGAGGGGACAGCCCCAGCATTTT.

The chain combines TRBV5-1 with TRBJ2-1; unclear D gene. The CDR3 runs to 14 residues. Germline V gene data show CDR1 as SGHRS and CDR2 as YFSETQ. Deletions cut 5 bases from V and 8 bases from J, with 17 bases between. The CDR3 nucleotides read TGCGCCAGCAGTCAGACTTCCTCTGGCCATGAGCAGTTCTTC. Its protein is CASSQTSSGHEQFF.

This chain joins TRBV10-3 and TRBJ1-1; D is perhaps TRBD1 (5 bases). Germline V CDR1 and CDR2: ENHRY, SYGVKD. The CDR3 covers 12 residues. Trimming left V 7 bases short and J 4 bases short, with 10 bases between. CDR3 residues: CAIKQVGTEAFF. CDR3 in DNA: TGTGCCATCAAACAGGTCGGCACTGAAGCTTTCTTT.

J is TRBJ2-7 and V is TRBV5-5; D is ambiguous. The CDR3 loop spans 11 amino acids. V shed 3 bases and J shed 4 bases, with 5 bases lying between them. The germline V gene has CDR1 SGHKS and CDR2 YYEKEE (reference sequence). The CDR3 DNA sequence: TGTGCCAGCAGCTCCTTGTACGAGCAGTACTTC. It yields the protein CASSSLYEQYF.

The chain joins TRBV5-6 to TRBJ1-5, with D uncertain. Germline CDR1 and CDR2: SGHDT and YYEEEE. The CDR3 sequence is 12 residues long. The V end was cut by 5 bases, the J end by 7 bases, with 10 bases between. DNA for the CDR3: TGTGCCAGCAGTTCGGAGGACCAGCCCCAGCATTTT. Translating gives CASSSEDQPQHF.

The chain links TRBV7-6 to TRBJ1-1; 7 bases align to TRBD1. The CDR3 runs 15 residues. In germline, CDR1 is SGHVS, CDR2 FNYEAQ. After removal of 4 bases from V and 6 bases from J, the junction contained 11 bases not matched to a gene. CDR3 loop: CASSSEIRQGPEAFF. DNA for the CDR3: TGTGCCAGCAGCTCCGAAATTCGACAGGGCCCTGAAGCTTTCTTT.